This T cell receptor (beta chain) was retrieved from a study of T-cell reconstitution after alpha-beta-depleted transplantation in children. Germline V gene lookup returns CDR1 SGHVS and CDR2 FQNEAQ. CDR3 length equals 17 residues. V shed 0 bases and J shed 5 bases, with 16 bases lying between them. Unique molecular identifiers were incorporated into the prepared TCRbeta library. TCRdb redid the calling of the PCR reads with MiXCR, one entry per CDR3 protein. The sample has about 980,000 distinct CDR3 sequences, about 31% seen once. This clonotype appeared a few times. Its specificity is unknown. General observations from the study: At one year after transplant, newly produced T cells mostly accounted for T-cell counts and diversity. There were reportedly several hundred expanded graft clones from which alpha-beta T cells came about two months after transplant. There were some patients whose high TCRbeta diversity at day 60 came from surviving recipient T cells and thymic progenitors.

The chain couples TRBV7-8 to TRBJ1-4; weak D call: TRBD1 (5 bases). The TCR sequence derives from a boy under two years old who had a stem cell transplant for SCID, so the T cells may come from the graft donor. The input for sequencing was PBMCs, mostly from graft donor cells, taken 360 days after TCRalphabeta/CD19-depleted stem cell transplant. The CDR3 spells CASSLARGRAPNEKLFF. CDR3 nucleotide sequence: TGTGCCAGCAGCTTAGCGCGTGGCAGGGCCCCGAATGAAAAACTGTTTTTT.